Presented here are 3 T cell receptor beta chains from one specimen sequenced in a study of beta chain features in type 1 diabetes. The study's findings and limits: A moderate, significant TCRB CDR3 shortening appeared in type 1 diabetes across four CD4+ subsets.

These TCRs are of unknown antigen specificity. Expressed TCRB transcripts got sequenced, as all isolated RNA was reverse transcribed. The data were produced by immunoSEQ multiplex PCR, yet TCRdb's version contains in-frame clones alone and is incomplete. The sample gives 310,000 or so clones, approximately 16% of which show up once; roughly 0.015% is in the top ten. The sample taken for sequencing was naive CD4+ T cells from blood. Receptor source: a man between 18 and 29 years old with type 1 diabetes.

This clone was observed a few times. The rearrangement joins TRBV15 to TRBJ1-1, with D unclear. Germline assignment: CDR1 LNHNV and CDR2 YYDKDF (reference sequence). This CDR3 region has 15 residues. Deletions cut 1 base from V and 5 bases from J, with 14 bases between. In DNA, the CDR3 is TGTGCCACCAGCAGAGGCCCGGGGATGGGGACTGAAGCTTTCTTT. Protein sequence: CATSRGPGMGTEAFF.

The chain recombines TRBV18 with TRBJ2-5; D is possibly TRBD2 (5 bases). From germline, CDR1 is KGHSH and CDR2 LQKENI. Trimming took 4 bases from V and 2 from J, leaving 8 bases between them. CDR3 size: 13 residues. The CDR3: CASSRWTQETQYF. CDR3 bases: TGTGCCAGCTCACGGTGGACTCAAGAGACCCAGTACTTC.

The genes are TRBV30 and TRBJ2-2; TRBD1 aligns across 9 bases. CDR1 is GTSNPN and CDR2 is SVGIG in the germline V gene (reference sequence). The CDR3 length is 13 residues. J lost 5 bases, V lost 5 bases, and 3 bases had no gene match. This chain's CDR3 is CAWAGQGTGELFF. The CDR3 coding sequence is TGTGCCTGGGCGGGACAGGGTACCGGGGAGCTGTTTTTT.